Given below is one T cell receptor beta chain in context. Its target antigen remains unknown. No base qualities exist here, and no much larger clone lies one base off it. Genomic DNA was isolated from the sorted cells so that the TCRbeta CDR3 region could be sequenced. TCRbeta CDR3 regions were sequenced using the immunoSEQ Assay. TCRdb limited this immuneACCESS table to in-frame rearrangements with V and J called. A share of clones is missing; checked studies link under half to unresolved V genes, and the rest is unexplained. For this sample the table gives 65,000 to 70,000 clones, of which over 60% were detected only once. The top ten constitute 1.6% of the sample. The sample originates from a study of OX40 agonist ivuxolimab in advanced cancers. As for the study more broadly: Ivuxolimab was a fully human IgG2 agonistic monoclonal antibody targeting the costimulatory receptor OX40 (CD134). In the dose-escalation cohort, 70% to 85% of patients were male, and the mean age was around 60 years, with a range of roughly 20 to 80. The monotherapy dose-escalation portion (N ≈ 52 patients) of the phase I ivuxolimab trial is reported in the paper. Intravenous ivuxolimab was administered to patients every 2 weeks at six dose levels: 0.01, 0.1, 0.3, 1.5, 3 and 10 mg/kg. Partial responses occurred in three dose-escalation patients: two with cutaneous melanoma and one with hepatocellular carcinoma. Prior anti-PD-1, anti-PD-L1 or anti-CTLA-4 therapy was permitted, and checkpoint inhibitors had been received by roughly 42% of dose-escalation patients. The point of sequencing TCRbeta in the periphery was to test whether ivuxolimab changed TCR sequence diversity and drove clonal T-cell expansion. Of the 50 to 55 dose-escalation patients, hepatocellular carcinoma was present in approximately 20, melanoma in approximately 15, renal cell carcinoma in 9 and head and neck cancer in 9. What the study reported, not specific to this receptor: On average, CD8+ T cells showed more expanded clones than CD4+ T cells after ivuxolimab. At doses of 0.1 to 3.0 mg/kg, clonal expansion of both CD4+ and CD8+ T cells in blood was seen between baseline and week 6. The antigen specificity of the clonally expanded peripheral T cells was not determined. Low levels of normalized T-cell clonal expansion were also shown by some nonresponding patients. In the 0.1-3.0 mg/kg groups, partial responders were among the patients with the lowest normalized peripheral clonal expansion, particularly in CD8+ T cells.

The trial excluded patients who had a history of autoimmune disease or who were on systemic immunosuppression. Peripheral blood for TCR sequencing was drawn from every dose cohort at baseline, at cycle 4 day 1 and at cycle 7 day 1. Samples came from an open-label, multicenter, first-in-human phase I dose-escalation trial of ivuxolimab. The trial enrolled adults with locally advanced or metastatic head and neck squamous cell, hepatocellular, melanoma or renal cell carcinoma. Before TCR sequencing, CD4+ T cells and CD8+ T cells from peripheral blood were sorted into separate populations. Sequencing used CD4+ or CD8+ T cells sorted from blood, obtained in a trial of the OX40 agonist ivuxolimab. This clonotype was sampled from an adult with an advanced solid tumor such as melanoma, head and neck, liver or kidney cancer.

The bases are TGTGCCAGCAGTGGCGACAGTACCACAGATACGCAGTATTTT. Its product reads: CASSGDSTTDTQYF. The chain was built from TRBV2 and TRBJ2-3; the D region possibly corresponds to TRBD1 (5 bases align). CDR1 SNHLY and CDR2 FYNNEI are derived from the germline V gene. A distance of 10 bases separates the germline ends of V and J, which lose 4 bases and 2 bases respectively. Taken from cysteine to phenylalanine, the CDR3 has 14 residues. CDR3 DNA is the only sequence kept; it has 42 bases, read in frame from the first base.